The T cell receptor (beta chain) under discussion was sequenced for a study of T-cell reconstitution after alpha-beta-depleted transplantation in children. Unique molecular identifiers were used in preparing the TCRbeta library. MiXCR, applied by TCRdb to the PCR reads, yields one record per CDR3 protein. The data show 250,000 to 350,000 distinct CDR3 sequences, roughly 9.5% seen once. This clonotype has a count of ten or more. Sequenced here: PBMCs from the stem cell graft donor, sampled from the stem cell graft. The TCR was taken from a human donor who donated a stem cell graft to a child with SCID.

The CDR3 protein is CASSPPFRISYNEQFF. CDR3 nucleotides: TGTGCCAGCAGCCCCCCCTTTCGGATCTCCTACAATGAGCAGTTCTTC. This chain joins TRBV7-9 and TRBJ2-1, with D hard to call. CDR3 length equals 16 residues. Germline CDR1 is SEHNR and CDR2 is FQNEAQ (reference sequence). Trimming removed 5 bases at V and 0 bases at J, with 14 bases between.